The 26 T cell receptor beta chains presented below share a single source sample, sequenced in a study of shared T cell receptors in the human thymus. TCRdb's copy holds only in-frame clones and misses some; the assay was immunoSEQ multiplex PCR. Of 600,000 or so clones detected, 87% appear once; the ten largest clones hold 0.0094%. These data also featured in a second study, about human thymus T cells.

Specimen: thymocytes. The receptors derive from a boy younger than two with a congenital heart defect.

This rearrangement joins TRBV12-5 to TRBJ1-5; 11 bases map to TRBD1. V was clipped by 6 bases and J by 0 bases; unmatched bases: 25. The germline V gene encodes CDR1 LGHNT and CDR2 FRNRAP. The CDR3 has 23 amino acids. CDR3 DNA: TGTGCTAGTGGGGTCACGAATTATGACCGGGACAGGGGGACACTGTGTAGCAATCAGCCCCAGCATTTT. This encodes CASGVTNYDRDRGTLCSNQPQHF.

The chain is built from TRBV7-9 and TRBJ1-1; D perhaps matches TRBD1 (6 bases). The germline CDR1 and CDR2 sequences are SEHNR and FQNEAQ (reference sequence). CDR3 length equals 11 residues. The V end was cut by 3 bases, the J end by 8 bases, with 7 bases between. CDR3 nucleotides: TGTGCCAGCAGCTTGAGGGGGGAAGCTTTCTTT. The encoded protein is CASSLRGEAFF.

The chain recombines TRBV7-8 with TRBJ2-7; tentatively, D is TRBD1 (6 bases). V gave up 1 base and J gave up 0 bases, with 19 bases separating them. This CDR3 is built from 18 residues. The germline V gene encodes CDR1 SGHVS and CDR2 FQNEAQ. The CDR3 coding sequence is TGTGCCAGCAGCTTAGTGGTACGACAGGAGGATACCTCCTACGAGCAGTACTTC. This encodes CASSLVVRQEDTSYEQYF. Complete variable domain (other parts from reference TRBV7-8 and TRBJ2-7): GAGVSQSPRYKVAKRGQDVALRCDPISGHVSLFWYQQALGQGPEFLTYFQNEAQLDKSGLPSDRFFAERPEGSVSTLKIQRTQQEDSAVYLCASSLVVRQEDTSYEQYFGPGTRLTVT.

The chain uses TRBV5-1 and TRBJ2-7, with 7 bases aligning to TRBD1. Germline values: CDR1 SGHRS, CDR2 YFSETQ. The CDR3 is 15 residues long. With V trimmed by 4 bases and J by 1 base, 8 bases remained unmatched. The CDR3 spells CASSLQTGWSYEQYF. CDR3 coding DNA: TGCGCCAGCAGCCTGCAGACAGGGTGGTCCTACGAGCAGTACTTC.

This rearrangement joins TRBV4-1 to TRBJ1-1; the D is unclear. This CDR3 is built from 14 residues. CDR1 and CDR2 from the germline V gene are MGHRA and YSYEKL. V lost 3 bases to trimming and J lost 6 bases, with 14 bases between them. This CDR3 reads CASSHHDFIPEAFF. The CDR3 DNA reads as TGCGCCAGCAGCCACCACGACTTTATCCCTGAAGCTTTCTTT.

The sample holds one count of this clone. The rearrangement joins TRBV28 to TRBJ2-1; 15 bases line up with TRBD2. The CDR3 consists of 17 residues. Germline V CDR1 and CDR2: MDHEN, SYDVKM. Trimming cost V 5 bases and J 4 bases; bases outside gene matches: 6. CDR3 loop: CASSLGTSGRSYNEQFF. The CDR3 nucleotides read TGTGCCAGCAGTCTTGGGACTAGCGGGAGGTCTTACAATGAGCAGTTCTTC.

The chain has TRBV5-1 and TRBJ2-1; TRBD2 aligns across 13 bases. The germline V gene has CDR1 SGHRS and CDR2 YFSETQ. V shed 3 bases, J shed 9 bases, and the junction held 15 bases outside the gene matches. This CDR3 region has 18 residues. The DNA for the CDR3 is TGCGCCAGCAGCTGGACCGGGACTAGCGGGATAGTGGGAGGTGAGCAGTTCTTC. It codes for CASSWTGTSGIVGGEQFF. Complete variable domain (other parts from reference TRBV5-1 and TRBJ2-1): KAGVTQTPRYLIKTRGQQVTLSCSPISGHRSVSWYQQTPGQGLQFLFEYFSETQRNKGNFPGRFSGRQFSNSRSEMNVSTLELGDSALYLCASSWTGTSGIVGGEQFFGPGTRLTVL.

The J gene is TRBJ2-7, the V gene TRBV2; 13 bases match TRBD2. Germline CDR1 and CDR2: SNHLY and FYNNEI. This CDR3 has 14 residues. Trimming at V came to 6 bases and at J to 9 bases, leaving 8 bases not matched to a gene. The CDR3 bases are TGTGCCAGCAGGCCTCGACTAGCGGGAGGCCTGCAGTACTTC. Its protein is CASRPRLAGGLQYF.

V usage is TRBV5-1 and J usage is TRBJ2-5; 9 bases align to TRBD1. The CDR3 totals 17 residues. V shed 5 bases and J 5 bases; nucleotides not matched to a gene: 16. Germline loops: CDR1 SGHRS, CDR2 YFSETQ. CDR3 loop: CASRGGDRAATRETQYF. The CDR3 bases are TGCGCCAGCAGGGGGGGGGACAGGGCCGCAACCAGGGAGACCCAGTACTTC.

This clone was observed a few times. The chain carries TRBV4-3 and TRBJ2-3, with TRBD2 as a possible D gene (6 bases). CDR1 LGHNA and CDR2 YSLEER come from the germline V gene. The CDR3 runs 15 residues. Trimming removed 4 bases from V and 1 base from J, with 12 bases in between. The CDR3 sequence is CASSLGRGRTDTQYF. The CDR3 DNA reads as TGCGCCAGCAGCCTAGGGCGGGGTCGCACAGATACGCAGTATTTT.

J is TRBJ2-7 and V is TRBV9; tentative D call: TRBD2 (6 bases). Deletions cut 3 bases from V and 0 bases from J, with 13 bases between. From germline, CDR1 is SGDLS and CDR2 YYNGEE. The CDR3 covers 15 residues. CDR3 loop: CASSAHSGLSYEQYF. The CDR3 region has the DNA TGTGCCAGCAGCGCCCACAGCGGGCTCTCCTACGAGCAGTACTTC.

The CDR3: CASSPRTTYNEQFF. In DNA form, the CDR3 reads TGTGCCAGCAGTCCGCGGACTACCTACAATGAGCAGTTCTTC. The V call is TRBV27, the J call TRBJ2-1; maybe TRBD2 (6 bases). V lost 5 bases, J lost 2 bases, and 10 bases lay in between. Germline-derived CDR1 and CDR2 are MNHEY and SMNVEV (reference sequence). The CDR3 is made up of 14 amino acids.

The V call is TRBV6-6, the J call TRBJ1-2; 8 bases fit TRBD1. The junction had 7 bases not matched to a gene; V was cut back by 2 bases and J by 8 bases. There are 14 residues in the CDR3. CDR1 is MNHNY and CDR2 is SVGAGI in the germline V gene (reference sequence). CDR3: CASSYQKTGVGYTF. CDR3 in DNA: TGTGCCAGCAGTTACCAGAAGACAGGGGTCGGCTACACCTTC.

This chain connects TRBV12-5 to TRBJ1-5; D is undetermined. The CDR3 contains 14 residues. The germline V gene encodes CDR1 LGHNT and CDR2 FRNRAP. With 4 bases removed from V and 2 bases from J, the gap between germline ends came to 9 bases. The CDR3: CASGYGGGNQPQHF. Written as DNA, the CDR3 is TGTGCTAGTGGTTACGGAGGTGGCAATCAGCCCCAGCATTTT. The full variable domain, rest sourced from reference TRBV12-5 and TRBJ1-5, is DARVTQTPRHKVTEMGQEVTMRCQPILGHNTVFWYRQTMMQGLELLAYFRNRAPLDDSGMPKDRFSAEMPDATLATLKIQPSEPRDSAVYFCASGYGGGNQPQHFGDGTRLSIL.

V is TRBV7-9 and J is TRBJ2-7, with 7 bases aligning to TRBD1. Trimming at V came to 5 bases and at J to 2 bases, leaving 3 bases not matched to a gene. The germline CDR1 and CDR2 sequences are SEHNR and FQNEAQ (reference sequence). The CDR3 extends over 13 amino acids. The chain's CDR3 is CASSKTGAYEQYF. CDR3 nucleotide sequence: TGTGCCAGCAGCAAAACAGGGGCCTACGAGCAGTACTTC. Drawing the rest from reference TRBV7-9 and TRBJ2-7, the complete variable domain is DTGVSQNPRHKITKRGQNVTFRCDPISEHNRLYWYRQTLGQGPEFLTYFQNEAQLEKSRLLSDRFSAERPKGSFSTLEIQRTEQGDSAMYLCASSKTGAYEQYFGPGTRLTVT.

The chain joins TRBV12-5 to TRBJ2-1; the D gene is possibly TRBD2 (7 bases). Germline assignment: CDR1 LGHNT and CDR2 FRNRAP. The CDR3 spans 17 residues. The V gene lost 1 base and the J gene lost 0 bases, with 13 bases spanning the gap. The CDR3 here is CASGLGGGCSSYNEQFF. Here the CDR3 DNA reads TGTGCTAGTGGTTTGGGCGGGGGCTGTAGCTCCTACAATGAGCAGTTCTTC.

The chain is built from TRBV30 and TRBJ1-3; TRBD1 matches 9 bases. From germline, CDR1 is GTSNPN and CDR2 SVGIG (reference sequence). The length of the CDR3 is 17 residues. V lost 1 base and J lost 0; bases outside the gene matches: 7. CDR3 sequence: CAWSANRGPDSGNTIYF. Here the CDR3 DNA reads TGTGCCTGGAGTGCTAACAGGGGGCCAGACTCTGGAAACACCATATATTTT.

This clone was detected once. This chain links TRBV7-6 with TRBJ1-6; 7 nucleotides line up with TRBD1. Trimming cost V 5 bases and J 7 bases; bases outside gene matches: 8. The CDR3 covers 15 residues. CDR1 and CDR2 (germline): SGHVS, FNYEAQ. CDR3 DNA: TGTGCCAGCAGCAAAGGGACAGAAGAGAATTCACCCCTCCACTTT. Its translation is CASSKGTEENSPLHF.

The J gene is TRBJ1-6, the V gene TRBV5-4; D may be TRBD1 (6 bases). CDR1 SGHNT and CDR2 YYREEE come from the germline V gene (reference sequence). With 2 bases removed from V and 3 bases from J, the gap between germline ends came to 12 bases. This CDR3 is 16 amino acids long. The CDR3 DNA sequence: TGTGCCAGCAGCTTCTCACAGGGATACTATAATTCACCCCTCCACTTT. It yields the protein CASSFSQGYYNSPLHF. Together with reference TRBV5-4 and TRBJ1-6, the CDR3 gives the full variable domain: ETGVTQSPTHLIKTRGQQVTLRCSSQSGHNTVSWYQQALGQGPQFIFQYYREEENGRGNFPPRFSGLQFPNYSSELNVNALELDDSALYLCASSFSQGYYNSPLHFGNGTRLTVT.

The rearrangement links TRBV4-3 to TRBJ2-2, with TRBD2 as a possible D gene (6 bases). Germline CDR1 and CDR2: LGHNA and YSLEER. This CDR3 is built from 14 residues. V was trimmed by 4 bases and J by 3 bases, leaving 9 bases between them. DNA of the CDR3: TGCGCCAGCAGCCGTGAGCGGGACACCGGGGAGCTGTTTTTT. Translating it yields CASSRERDTGELFF.

This clone was observed a single time. The chain carries TRBV7-2 and TRBJ2-7; 10 nucleotides line up with TRBD2. Germline loops: CDR1 SGHTA, CDR2 FQGNSA. CDR3 length equals 16 residues. V was clipped by 5 bases and J by 0 bases; unmatched bases: 7. The chain's CDR3 is CASSNRSGGSSYEQYF. CDR3 DNA: TGTGCCAGCAGCAACCGTAGCGGGGGGAGCTCCTACGAGCAGTACTTC.

This clone was seen a few times. The rearrangement uses TRBV4-1 and TRBJ2-1; the match to TRBD1 covers 9 bases. The CDR3 consists of 17 residues. The germline V gene has CDR1 MGHRA and CDR2 YSYEKL. Germline trimming cut 1 base from V and 8 bases from J; bases unmatched to any gene: 12. The CDR3 protein is CASSQVFFDRGEDEQFF. The DNA for the CDR3 is TGCGCCAGCAGCCAAGTTTTCTTTGACAGGGGGGAAGATGAGCAGTTCTTC.

The chain joins TRBV1 to TRBJ2-1; TRBD2 is the table's D call and was not checked against the DNA. TRBV1 is listed as a pseudogene. CDR3 length: 18 amino acids. Here the CDR3 reads CTSSQGLAGGAAYNEQFF. Here the CDR3 DNA reads TGCACCAGCAGCCAAGGGCTAGCGGGAGGGGCAGCCTACAATGAGCAGTTCTTC.

The chain combines TRBV6-1 with TRBJ1-1; no clear D. The germline CDR1 and CDR2 sequences are MNHNS and SASEGT. Between the trimmed V and J ends, which lost 2 bases and 7 bases, there was a span of 11 bases. The CDR3 totals 13 residues. CDR3 sequence (DNA): TGTGCCAGCAGTGAAATAGAGTGGTTTGAAGCTTTCTTT. Translating it yields CASSEIEWFEAFF.

The chain uses TRBV5-1 and TRBJ2-2; no clear D gene. Trimming shortened V by 0 bases and J by 3 bases, and 12 bases separated the two germline ends. The CDR3 is 16 residues long. Per germline, CDR1 SGHRS and CDR2 YFSETQ. This chain's CDR3 is CASSLAKDSDTGELFF. The CDR3, as DNA: TGCGCCAGCAGCTTGGCGAAAGACTCCGACACCGGGGAGCTGTTTTTT.

This clone occurred a few times. CDR3 nucleotides: TGTGCCAGCAGCTTGGCTCAGGGGGCCGGTCAGCCCCAGCATTTT. Amino acids: CASSLAQGAGQPQHF. The chain joins TRBV5-5 to TRBJ1-5; 8 bases map to TRBD1. V was pared by 0 bases and J by 6 bases, with 5 bases of the junction left unmatched. The germline CDR1 and CDR2 sequences are SGHKS and YYEKEE (reference sequence). The CDR3 sequence is 15 residues long.